One sample yielded the 25 T cell receptor beta chains listed below, sequenced in a study of T cells in Graves' hyperthyroidism and ophthalmopathy. Regions amplified from RNA transcripts were the TCR beta CDR3 regions. Using the HTBI primer set, a first-round RT-PCR was run on the TCR CDR3. TCRdb passed the multiplex PCR reads through MiXCR, listing each CDR3 protein once. This table has roughly 630,000 distinct CDR3 sequences, around 16% appearing once. Specimen: blood. All receptors derive from a woman younger than 45 with Graves' hyperthyroidism.

This clonotype was detected a few times. This chain uses TRBV4-1 with TRBJ2-2; D not certain. V was trimmed by 5 bases and J by 0 bases, leaving 10 bases between them. Per germline, CDR1 MGHRA and CDR2 YSYEKL. The CDR3 is made up of 15 amino acids. CDR3 coding DNA: TGCGCCAGCAGCGCGTCGCCAGCGAACACCGGGGAGCTGTTTTTT. This gives the protein CASSASPANTGELFF.

As for this clonotype: At one end, the junction sequence differs from germline, possibly due to a read error. The J gene is TRBJ2-7, the V gene TRBV27; no clear D gene. Looked up from germline, CDR1 is MNHEY and CDR2 is SMNVEV (reference sequence). The CDR3 contains 17 residues. For the CDR3, the DNA is TGTGCCAGCAGCTTATGGCCGCCGCGTTCCGCTACCCACGAGCAGTACTTC. Amino acid sequence: CASSLWPPRSATHEQYF.

This clonotype was detected ten times or more. The rearrangement links TRBV12-3 or TRBV12-4 to TRBJ1-2, with D maybe TRBD1 (5 bases). V was trimmed by 2 bases and J by 4 bases, leaving 8 bases between them. This CDR3 is 13 amino acids long. CDR3 nucleotide sequence: TGTGCCAGCAGTTTATACAGGTCCTATGGCTACACCTTC. Its translation is CASSLYRSYGYTF.

This clonotype was observed many times. The chain links TRBV12-3 or TRBV12-4 to TRBJ1-2; TRBD1 is a possible D gene (6 bases). V gave up 2 bases and J gave up 4 bases, with 14 bases separating them. The CDR3 runs to 15 residues. For the CDR3, the DNA is TGTGCCAGCAGTTTAAGTGGACAGCGAAGCTATGGCTACACCTTC. Protein: CASSLSGQRSYGYTF.

Of note for this clonotype: A read error may explain this, as a much larger clone is one base away. The rearrangement joins TRBV20-1 to TRBJ1-1, with 7 bases aligning to TRBD1. From germline, CDR1 is DFQATT and CDR2 SNEGSKA (reference sequence). CDR3 length: 16 amino acids. V gave up 1 base and J gave up 3 bases; unmatched junction bases: 11. The CDR3 coding sequence is TGCAGTGCTAGAGTCGGGAGGGGGCATCCGGACACTGAAGCTTTCTTT. Protein: CSARVGRGHPDTEAFF.

This clonotype has a count of ten or more. The chain couples TRBV29-1 to TRBJ2-7; TRBD1 agrees at 8 bases. CDR3 size: 15 residues. With V trimmed by 1 base and J by 5 bases, 10 bases remained unmatched. Germline lookup yields CDR1 SQVTM and CDR2 ANQGSEA. CDR3 DNA: TGCAGCGTTGAAGCCTCCGGGACAGGTAGAGACGAGCAGTACTTC. Translated, it gives CSVEASGTGRDEQYF.

This clonotype was recorded at least ten times. J is TRBJ1-1 and V is TRBV12-3 or TRBV12-4, with a tentative D call TRBD1 (5 bases). The ends were cut back, 7 bases at V and 1 base at J, with 19 bases in the middle. The CDR3 loop spans 16 amino acids. In DNA, the CDR3 is TGTGCCAGCACCTCTCGGGGGTACACGGGGAACACTGAAGCTTTCTTT. It yields the protein CASTSRGYTGNTEAFF.

V and J are TRBV7-9 and TRBJ1-2; D not resolved. V lost 1 base to trimming and J lost 7 bases, with 13 bases between them. This CDR3 comprises 14 residues. CDR1 SEHNR and CDR2 FQNEAQ come from the germline V gene (reference sequence). The CDR3 spells CASSLDFGSLGYTF. CDR3 nucleotide sequence: TGTGCCAGCAGCTTAGATTTCGGGAGTCTTGGCTACACCTTC. Drawing the rest from reference TRBV7-9 and TRBJ1-2, the complete variable domain is DTGVSQNPRHKITKRGQNVTFRCDPISEHNRLYWYRQTLGQGPEFLTYFQNEAQLEKSRLLSDRFSAERPKGSFSTLEIQRTEQGDSAMYLCASSLDFGSLGYTFGSGTRLTVV.

In this sample, this clonotype turned up many times. This rearrangement joins TRBV20-1 to TRBJ2-7, with 10 bases matching TRBD2. J lost 4 bases, V lost 3 bases, and 3 bases had no gene match. The CDR3 covers 13 residues. Germline CDR1 is DFQATT and CDR2 is SNEGSKA (reference sequence). The CDR3 sequence is CSARPSGSYEQYF. CDR3 nucleotides: TGCAGTGCTAGGCCTAGCGGGAGTTACGAGCAGTACTTC.

The chain combines TRBV20-1 with TRBJ1-2, with no clear D. CDR3 length: 16 amino acids. The V end lost 1 base, the J end lost 4 bases, and 19 bases lay between the germline ends. From germline, CDR1 is DFQATT and CDR2 SNEGSKA (reference sequence). The CDR3 DNA reads as TGCAGTGCTAGAGGCCTTAAGGCTGCCACCTCCTATGGCTACACCTTC. Translating gives CSARGLKAATSYGYTF.

This clonotype occurred many times. V and J are TRBV11-2 and TRBJ1-3; D is perhaps TRBD1 (6 bases). The length of the CDR3 is 12 residues. V lost 8 bases to trimming and J lost 2 bases, with 7 bases between them. Germline V CDR1 and CDR2: SGHAT, FQNNGV. Here the CDR3 DNA reads TGTGCCAGCGCAGGGGCTGGAAACACCATATATTTT. This encodes CASAGAGNTIYF.

This clonotype came up many times. The CDR3 nucleotides are TGTGCCAGCAGGGGGCAGGGGGTTCCCTACGAGCAGTACTTC. Its protein product is CASRGQGVPYEQYF. The chain combines TRBV5-5 with TRBJ2-7; 7 bases align to TRBD1. Germline V gene data show CDR1 as SGHKS and CDR2 as YYEKEE (reference sequence). V was clipped by 5 bases and J by 2 bases; unmatched bases: 7. This CDR3 has 14 amino acids.

V gene TRBV5-1 combines with J gene TRBJ1-3, with 10 bases matching TRBD1. The CDR3 is 19 residues long. V shed 0 bases and J 0 bases; nucleotides not matched to a gene: 9. Germline CDR1 and CDR2: SGHRS and YFSETQ. The CDR3 DNA is TGCGCCAGCAGCTTGGCCTCAGGACAGGGGGTGGGCTCTGGAAACACCATATATTTT. Its protein is CASSLASGQGVGSGNTIYF.

A word on this clonotype: The junction departs from the called germline gene at one end, perhaps through a read error. This chain joins TRBV20-1 and TRBJ2-1; 11 positions match TRBD2. There are 16 residues in the CDR3. Germline loops: CDR1 DFQATT, CDR2 SNEGSKA (reference sequence). The DNA for the CDR3 is TGCAGTGCCAGAGAGGGTTTGCTAGCGGGAGGCAATGAGCAGTTCTTC. Its protein product is CSAREGLLAGGNEQFF.

This clonotype was observed at least ten times. The J gene is TRBJ1-2, the V gene TRBV20-1, with TRBD1 identical over 8 bases. The CDR3 contains 13 residues. Germline CDR1 and CDR2: DFQATT and SNEGSKA (reference sequence). V lost 5 bases, J lost 5 bases, and 7 bases stayed unmatched. The CDR3 reads CSAPDRALYGYTF. The CDR3 region has the DNA TGCAGTGCTCCGGACAGGGCTCTTTATGGCTACACCTTC.

This clonotype was recorded at least ten times. The CDR3: CASDPGTTTTNEQFF. CDR3 sequence (DNA): TGTGCCAGCGACCCAGGGACAACTACTACAAATGAGCAGTTCTTC. V and J are TRBV2 and TRBJ2-1; possibly TRBD1 for D (6 bases). This CDR3 spans 15 amino acids. Germline V lookup: CDR1 SNHLY, CDR2 FYNNEI. Trimming cost V 8 bases and J 7 bases, with 21 bases left between them.

This clonotype was recorded a few times. An end of the junction differs from the germline gene, which may be a read error. V and J are TRBV9 and TRBJ2-7; TRBD1 matches 9 bases. The CDR3 loop spans 14 amino acids. Germline values: CDR1 SGDLS, CDR2 YYNGEE. CDR3 region: CAGSVGTGSYEQYF. DNA for the CDR3: TGTGCCGGCAGCGTCGGGACAGGGTCCTACGAGCAGTACTTC.

This clonotype was seen only a few times. V is TRBV4-1 and J is TRBJ2-7; tentatively, D is TRBD1 (6 bases). This CDR3 region has 16 residues. V lost 0 bases and J lost 7, with 19 bases in between. From germline, CDR1 is MGHRA and CDR2 YSYEKL. The DNA for the CDR3 is TGCGCCAGCAGCCAAGACCGCGGACAGCCTGTTGCAGAGCAGTACTTC. Amino acids: CASSQDRGQPVAEQYF.

This clonotype was picked up many times. The chain has TRBV11-3 and TRBJ2-1; D unclear. CDR1 is SGHNT and CDR2 is YENEEA in the germline V gene. With 5 bases removed from V and 1 base from J, the gap between germline ends came to 6 bases. The CDR3 has 13 residues. The CDR3 DNA follows: TGTGCCAGCAGCCAATTGTCCTACAATGAGCAGTTCTTC. It translates to CASSQLSYNEQFF.

The table lists this clonotype with a count of one. J is TRBJ2-3 and V is TRBV20-1; the match to TRBD2 covers 14 bases. V was pared by 1 base and J by 1 base, with 16 bases of the junction left unmatched. The CDR3 covers 21 residues. Germline loops: CDR1 DFQATT, CDR2 SNEGSKA (reference sequence). CDR3 residues: CSARGRPTSGRDYWGTDTQYF. Here the CDR3 DNA reads TGCAGTGCTAGAGGCCGCCCGACTAGCGGGAGGGATTATTGGGGCACAGATACGCAGTATTTT.

This clonotype was detected many times. For the CDR3, the DNA is TGTGCCTGGAGTCCTGACAGTGCCTACGAGCAGTACTTC. Its translation is CAWSPDSAYEQYF. This chain connects TRBV30 to TRBJ2-7; D is possibly TRBD1 (5 bases). The germline CDR1 and CDR2 sequences are GTSNPN and SVGIG (reference sequence). Trimming stripped 2 bases from V and 2 bases from J, with 10 bases between. This CDR3 spans 13 amino acids. Full variable domain (remainder filled in from reference TRBV30 and TRBJ2-7): SQTIHQWPATLVQPVGSPLSLECTVEGTSNPNLYWYRQAAGRGLQLLFYSVGIGQISSEVPQNLSASRPQDRQFILSSKKLLLSDSGFYLCAWSPDSAYEQYFGPGTRLTVT.

This clonotype was observed many times. The chain recombines TRBV27 with TRBJ1-2; 9 bases match TRBD1. Germline V gene sequence: CDR1 MNHEY, CDR2 SMNVEV (reference sequence). The CDR3 loop spans 16 amino acids. Losses at the gene ends were 6 bases for V and 4 bases for J; bases not matched to a gene: 12. The CDR3 here is CASSLGSPGQGYGYTF. CDR3 bases: TGTGCCAGCAGCCTCGGATCCCCGGGACAGGGCTATGGCTACACCTTC.

Only a few counts were recorded for this clonotype. V and J are TRBV2 and TRBJ1-2; D is possibly TRBD1 (5 bases). CDR3 length: 13 residues. The germline CDR1 and CDR2 sequences are SNHLY and FYNNEI. V was shortened by 4 bases and J by 6 bases, with 12 bases between the two germline ends. CDR3 in DNA: TGTGCCAGCAGTGTTCACCTCAGGGATGGCTACACCTTC. Translated: CASSVHLRDGYTF.

The chain recombines TRBV27 with TRBJ1-5; D remains ambiguous. The CDR3 covers 14 residues. CDR1 and CDR2 (germline): MNHEY, SMNVEV (reference sequence). Trimming pared 3 bases from V and 4 bases from J, leaving 10 bases between. The CDR3 DNA follows: TGTGCCAGCAGTTTGCGGGGTTGGAATCAGCCCCAGCATTTT. It translates to CASSLRGWNQPQHF.

This clonotype was observed many times. The chain is built from TRBV20-1 and TRBJ2-1; TRBD2 matches at 7 bases. The V segment lost 3 bases and the J segment 7 bases; nucleotides outside the gene matches: 6. This CDR3 region has 13 residues. Germline-derived CDR1 and CDR2 are DFQATT and SNEGSKA (reference sequence). CDR3: CSARPLALNEQFF. CDR3 coding DNA: TGCAGTGCTAGGCCACTAGCGTTAAATGAGCAGTTCTTC.